Sequencing of this T cell receptor (beta chain) was carried out in a study of blood T cell repertoires in COVID-19. Study in general: Samples of COVID-19 (acute and convalescent) were obtained from the United States, Italy and Spain. Nucleic acid was either cDNA or gDNA, and it came from T cells, B-cell-depleted T cells, or PBMCs.

Produced via immunoSEQ multiplex PCR; TCRdb's table is partial and in-frame only. Among 150,000 to 200,000 clones listed, under 85% were seen once. V shed 4 bases and J 2 bases; nucleotides not matched to a gene: 7. Germline assignment: CDR1 MNHEY and CDR2 SMNVEV (reference sequence). The CDR3 runs to 15 residues. The material sequenced was peripheral blood. The sequence was collected from a man between 60 and 75 years old with active or convalescent COVID-19. The rearrangement uses TRBV27 and TRBJ2-7; 8 bases are shared with TRBD2. CDR3 protein: CASSSGGGGTYEQYF. In DNA form, the CDR3 reads TGTGCCAGCAGTTCGGGGGGGGGAGGAACCTACGAGCAGTACTTC.